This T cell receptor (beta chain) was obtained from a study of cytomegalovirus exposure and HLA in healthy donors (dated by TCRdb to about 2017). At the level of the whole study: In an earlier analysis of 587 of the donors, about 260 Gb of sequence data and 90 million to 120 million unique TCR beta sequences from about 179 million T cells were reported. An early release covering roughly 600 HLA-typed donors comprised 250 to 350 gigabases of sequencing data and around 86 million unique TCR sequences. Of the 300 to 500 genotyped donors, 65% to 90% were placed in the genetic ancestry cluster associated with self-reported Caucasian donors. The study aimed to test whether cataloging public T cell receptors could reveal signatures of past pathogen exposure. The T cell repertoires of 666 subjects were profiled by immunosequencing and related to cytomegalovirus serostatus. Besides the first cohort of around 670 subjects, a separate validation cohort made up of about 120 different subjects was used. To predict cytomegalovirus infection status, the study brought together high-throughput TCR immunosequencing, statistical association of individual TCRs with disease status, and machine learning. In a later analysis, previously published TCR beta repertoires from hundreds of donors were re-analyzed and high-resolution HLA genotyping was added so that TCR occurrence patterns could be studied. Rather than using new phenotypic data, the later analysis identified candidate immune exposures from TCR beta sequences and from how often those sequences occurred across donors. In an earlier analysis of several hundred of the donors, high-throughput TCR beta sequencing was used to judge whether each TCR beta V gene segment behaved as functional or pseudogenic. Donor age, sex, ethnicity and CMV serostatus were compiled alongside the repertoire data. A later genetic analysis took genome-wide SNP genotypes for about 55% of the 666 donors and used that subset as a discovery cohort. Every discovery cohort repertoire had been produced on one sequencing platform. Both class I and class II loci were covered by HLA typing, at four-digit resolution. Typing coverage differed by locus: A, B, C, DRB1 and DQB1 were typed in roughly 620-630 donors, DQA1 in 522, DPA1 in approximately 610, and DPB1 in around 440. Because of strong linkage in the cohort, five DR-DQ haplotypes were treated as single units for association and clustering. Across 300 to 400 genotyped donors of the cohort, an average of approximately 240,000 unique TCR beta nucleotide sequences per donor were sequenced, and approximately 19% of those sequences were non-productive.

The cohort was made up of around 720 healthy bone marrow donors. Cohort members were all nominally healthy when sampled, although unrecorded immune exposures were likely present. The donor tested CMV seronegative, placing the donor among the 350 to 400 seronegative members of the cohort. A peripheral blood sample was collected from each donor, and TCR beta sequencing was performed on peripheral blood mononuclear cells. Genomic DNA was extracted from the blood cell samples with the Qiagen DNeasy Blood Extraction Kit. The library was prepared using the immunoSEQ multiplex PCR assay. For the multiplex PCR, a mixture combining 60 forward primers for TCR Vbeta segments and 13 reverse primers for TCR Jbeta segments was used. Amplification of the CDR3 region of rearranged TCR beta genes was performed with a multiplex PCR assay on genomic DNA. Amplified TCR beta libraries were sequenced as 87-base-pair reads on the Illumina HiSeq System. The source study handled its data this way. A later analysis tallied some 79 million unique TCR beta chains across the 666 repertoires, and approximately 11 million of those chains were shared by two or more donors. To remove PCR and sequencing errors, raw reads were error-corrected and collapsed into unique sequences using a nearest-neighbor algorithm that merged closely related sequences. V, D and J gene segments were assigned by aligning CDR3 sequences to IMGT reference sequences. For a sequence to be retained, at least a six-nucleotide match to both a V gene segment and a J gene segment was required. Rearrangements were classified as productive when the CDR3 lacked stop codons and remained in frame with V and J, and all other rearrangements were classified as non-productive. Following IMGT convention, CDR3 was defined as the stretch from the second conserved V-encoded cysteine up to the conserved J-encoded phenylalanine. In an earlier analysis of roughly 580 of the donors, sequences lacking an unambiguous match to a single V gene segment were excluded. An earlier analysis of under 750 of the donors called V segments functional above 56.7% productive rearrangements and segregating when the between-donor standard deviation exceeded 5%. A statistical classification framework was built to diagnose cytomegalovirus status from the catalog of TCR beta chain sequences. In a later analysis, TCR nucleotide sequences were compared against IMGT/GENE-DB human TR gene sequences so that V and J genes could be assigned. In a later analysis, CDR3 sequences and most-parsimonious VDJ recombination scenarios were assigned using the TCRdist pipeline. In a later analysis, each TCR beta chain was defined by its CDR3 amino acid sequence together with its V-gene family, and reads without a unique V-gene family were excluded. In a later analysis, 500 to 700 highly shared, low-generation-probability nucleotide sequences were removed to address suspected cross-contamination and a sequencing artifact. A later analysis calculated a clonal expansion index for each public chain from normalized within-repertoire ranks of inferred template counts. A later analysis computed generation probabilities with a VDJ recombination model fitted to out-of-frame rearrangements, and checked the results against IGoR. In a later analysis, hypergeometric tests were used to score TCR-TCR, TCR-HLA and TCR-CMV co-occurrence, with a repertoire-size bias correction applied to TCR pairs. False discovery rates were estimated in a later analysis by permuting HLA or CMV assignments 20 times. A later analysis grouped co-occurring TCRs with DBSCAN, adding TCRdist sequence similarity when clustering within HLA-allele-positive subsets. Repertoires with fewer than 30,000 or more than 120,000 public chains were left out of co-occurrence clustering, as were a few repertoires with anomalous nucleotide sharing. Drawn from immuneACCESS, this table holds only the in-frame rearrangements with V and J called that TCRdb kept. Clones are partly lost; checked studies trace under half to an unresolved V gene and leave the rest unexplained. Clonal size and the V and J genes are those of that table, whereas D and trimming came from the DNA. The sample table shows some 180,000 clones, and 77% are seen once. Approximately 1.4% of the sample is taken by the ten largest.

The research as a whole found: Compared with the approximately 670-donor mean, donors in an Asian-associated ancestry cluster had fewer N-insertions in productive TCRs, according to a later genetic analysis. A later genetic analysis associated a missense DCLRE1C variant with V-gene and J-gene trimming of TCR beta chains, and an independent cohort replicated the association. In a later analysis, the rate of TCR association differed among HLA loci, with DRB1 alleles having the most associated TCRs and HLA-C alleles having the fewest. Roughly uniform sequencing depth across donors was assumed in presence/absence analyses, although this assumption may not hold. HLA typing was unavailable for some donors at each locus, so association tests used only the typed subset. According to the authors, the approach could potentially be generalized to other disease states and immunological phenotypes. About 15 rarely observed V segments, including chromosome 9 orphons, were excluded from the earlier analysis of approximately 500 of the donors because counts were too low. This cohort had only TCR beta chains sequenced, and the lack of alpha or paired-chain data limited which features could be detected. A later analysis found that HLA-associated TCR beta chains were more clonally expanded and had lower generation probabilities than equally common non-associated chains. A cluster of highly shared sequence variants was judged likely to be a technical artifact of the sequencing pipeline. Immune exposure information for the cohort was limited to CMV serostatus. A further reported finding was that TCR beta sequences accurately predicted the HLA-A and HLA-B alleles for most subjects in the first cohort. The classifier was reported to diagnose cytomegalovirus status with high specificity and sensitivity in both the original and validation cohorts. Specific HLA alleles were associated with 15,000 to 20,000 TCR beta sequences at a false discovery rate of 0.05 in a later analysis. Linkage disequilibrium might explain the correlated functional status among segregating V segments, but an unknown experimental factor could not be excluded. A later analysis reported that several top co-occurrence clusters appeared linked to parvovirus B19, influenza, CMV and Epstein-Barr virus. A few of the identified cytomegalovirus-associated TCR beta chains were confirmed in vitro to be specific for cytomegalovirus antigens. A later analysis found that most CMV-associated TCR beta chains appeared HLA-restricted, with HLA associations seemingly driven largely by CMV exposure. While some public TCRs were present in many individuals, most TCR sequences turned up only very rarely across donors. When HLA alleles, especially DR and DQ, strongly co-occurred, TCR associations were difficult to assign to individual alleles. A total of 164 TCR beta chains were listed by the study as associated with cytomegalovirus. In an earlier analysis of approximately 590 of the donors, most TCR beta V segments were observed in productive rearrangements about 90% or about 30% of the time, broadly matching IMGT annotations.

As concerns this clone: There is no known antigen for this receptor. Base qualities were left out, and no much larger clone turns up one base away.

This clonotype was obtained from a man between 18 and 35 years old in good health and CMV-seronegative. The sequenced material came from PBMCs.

The encoded CDR3 is CARSSRPVSWEKLFF. Read as DNA, the sequence is TGTGCCAGAAGCTCACGTCCAGTAAGTTGGGAAAAACTGTTTTTT. The sequence joins TRBV5-3 to TRBJ1-4, with the D gene call left open. TRBV5-3 counts as an open reading frame of uncertain function. V is shortened by 3 bases, J by 8 bases, and the region joining them spans 17 bases. The CDR3 sequence holds 15 residues, the cysteine and phenylalanine included. Only the CDR3 DNA is retained, 45 bases long and in frame from the first base.